One sample yielded the 23 T cell receptor beta chains listed below, sequenced in a study of cytomegalovirus exposure and HLA in healthy donors. PCR amplification relied on 60 Vbeta primers (plus 13 Jbeta primers). Some clones are missing from TCRdb's copy, which holds only in-frame ones; the method was immunoSEQ multiplex PCR. The sample yields over 100,000 clones, about 70% seen once. The material sequenced was PBMCs. The receptors were gathered from a woman younger than 45 in good health and CMV-seronegative.

J is TRBJ1-2 and V is TRBV2, with a possible D match to TRBD1 (5 bases). The germline V gene encodes CDR1 SNHLY and CDR2 FYNNEI. Trimming took 5 bases from V and 1 from J, leaving 17 bases between them. The CDR3 consists of 16 residues. CDR3 nucleotide sequence: TGTGCCAGCAGTCCCTTTTCCCCAGGGAATAACTATGGCTACACCTTC. It codes for CASSPFSPGNNYGYTF.

The chain has TRBV7-6 and TRBJ1-1; D possibly corresponds to TRBD1 (6 bases). The CDR3 spans 13 residues. The germline gives CDR1 SGHVS, CDR2 FNYEAQ. V was shortened by 1 base and J by 4 bases, with 7 bases between the two germline ends. CDR3 coding DNA: TGTGCCAGCAGCTTAGGAGGGGGCACTGAAGCTTTCTTT. Translated, it gives CASSLGGGTEAFF.

V gene TRBV2 combines with J gene TRBJ2-7, with 7 bases identical to TRBD2. J gave up 0 bases and V 8 bases, and 4 bases lay outside the gene matches. There are 13 residues in the CDR3. The germline V gene encodes CDR1 SNHLY and CDR2 FYNNEI. The CDR3 nucleotides are TGTGCCAGCGGGGGACTACGCTCCTACGAGCAGTACTTC. Translating it yields CASGGLRSYEQYF.

This clone was observed once. This chain uses TRBV2 with TRBJ2-7; TRBD1 might be the D (6 bases). Trimming shortened V by 8 bases and J by 4 bases, and 15 bases separated the two germline ends. Germline CDR1 reads SNHLY; CDR2 reads FYNNEI. The CDR3 has 13 residues. CDR3 loop: CASLTGLGYEQYF. CDR3 nucleotides: TGTGCCAGCTTGACAGGTCTCGGGTACGAGCAGTACTTC.

The J gene is TRBJ1-2, the V gene TRBV19, with a possible D match to TRBD1 (5 bases). Per the germline V gene, CDR1 is LNHDA and CDR2 is SQIVND (reference sequence). V shed 9 bases and J shed 5 bases, with 19 bases lying between them. The CDR3 has 14 residues. The CDR3, as DNA: TGTGCCAGCGGATACCGGGACTCTAGGTATGGCTACACCTTC. Its translation: CASGYRDSRYGYTF.

The genes are TRBV9 and TRBJ2-3, with TRBD2 matching 8 bases. J lost 3 bases, V lost 0 bases, and 9 bases had no gene match. Germline V CDR1 and CDR2: SGDLS, YYNGEE. The CDR3 has 17 residues. The CDR3 is CASSVAPSVAGTDTQYF. CDR3 coding DNA: TGTGCCAGCAGCGTAGCCCCCTCGGTAGCGGGGACAGATACGCAGTATTTT.

J is TRBJ1-1 and V is TRBV5-4; D not certain. In germline, CDR1 is SGHNT, CDR2 YYREEE (reference sequence). The V and J ends lost 2 bases and 1 base respectively, with 6 bases between them. This CDR3 comprises 13 residues. The CDR3 reads CASSFGRNTEAFF. Here the CDR3 DNA reads TGTGCCAGCAGCTTTGGTAGGAACACTGAAGCTTTCTTT. The full variable domain, its missing parts supplied by reference TRBV5-4 and TRBJ1-1, is ETGVTQSPTHLIKTRGQQVTLRCSSQSGHNTVSWYQQALGQGPQFIFQYYREEENGRGNFPPRFSGLQFPNYSSELNVNALELDDSALYLCASSFGRNTEAFFGQGTRLTVV.

The V and J genes are TRBV6-6 and TRBJ2-1; unclear D gene. CDR3 length: 11 residues. V shed 5 bases and J shed 6 bases, with 5 bases lying between them. CDR1 and CDR2 (germline): MNHNY, SVGAGI (reference sequence). The CDR3: CASSTGNEQFF. In DNA, the CDR3 is TGTGCCAGCAGTACGGGCAATGAGCAGTTCTTC.

Here the CDR3 DNA reads TGTGCCAGCAGTCCACGGACAGAGAGCGTCGAAGCTTTCTTT. Translated, it gives CASSPRTESVEAFF. The rearrangement joins TRBV6-5 to TRBJ1-1; tentative D call: TRBD1 (6 bases). CDR3 size: 14 residues. Trimming pared 5 bases from V and 8 bases from J, leaving 18 bases between. Germline V gives CDR1 MNHEY, CDR2 SVGAGI.

This chain joins TRBV6-1 and TRBJ1-1; 9 bases map to TRBD1. V lost 4 bases, J lost 3 bases, and 9 bases stayed unmatched. The CDR3 contains 16 residues. Looked up from germline, CDR1 is MNHNS and CDR2 is SASEGT. The CDR3 spells CASSAFGTGLYTEAFF. CDR3 nucleotides: TGTGCCAGCAGTGCTTTCGGGACAGGGTTGTACACTGAAGCTTTCTTT.

The chain joins TRBV6-5 to TRBJ1-2; a weak D match, TRBD1 (5 bases). CDR1 MNHEY and CDR2 SVGAGI come from the germline V gene. Trimming took 0 bases from V and 8 from J, leaving 16 bases between them. The CDR3 loop spans 15 amino acids. The CDR3 DNA reads TGTGCCAGCAGTTACTCAGCCGGGATTGGGGGGGGCTACACCTTC. It is translated as CASSYSAGIGGGYTF.

V and J are TRBV7-6 and TRBJ2-7; TRBD2 aligns across 11 bases. Germline V gene sequence: CDR1 SGHVS, CDR2 FNYEAQ. The CDR3 covers 16 residues. V lost 3 bases, J lost 5 bases, and 9 bases stayed unmatched. The CDR3 region is CASSFPGTSGVHEQYF. CDR3 bases: TGTGCCAGCAGCTTCCCCGGGACTAGCGGAGTCCACGAGCAGTACTTC. Full variable domain (missing parts from reference TRBV7-6 and TRBJ2-7): GAGVSQSPRYKVTKRGQDVALRCDPISGHVSLYWYRQALGQGPEFLTYFNYEAQQDKSGLPNDRFSAERPEGSISTLTIQRTEQRDSAMYRCASSFPGTSGVHEQYFGPGTRLTVT.

J is TRBJ1-1 and V is TRBV19, with D perhaps matching TRBD1 (6 bases). The CDR3 totals 14 residues. CDR1 and CDR2 from the germline V gene are LNHDA and SQIVND (reference sequence). V gave up 5 bases and J gave up 0 bases, with 10 bases separating them. This chain's CDR3 is CASSSDSMNTEAFF. The CDR3 DNA sequence: TGTGCCAGTAGTTCGGACAGCATGAACACTGAAGCTTTCTTT.

The chain joins TRBV27 to TRBJ2-3; no firm D call. The CDR3 covers 14 residues. The germline V and J ends were trimmed by 0 bases and 0 bases, with 4 bases remaining between them. In germline, CDR1 is MNHEY, CDR2 SMNVEV (reference sequence). CDR3 coding DNA: TGTGCCAGCAGTTTATCGACAAGCACAGATACGCAGTATTTT. The encoded protein is CASSLSTSTDTQYF.

Comments on this clone: Its ends do not fully match the called genes, so a read error is possible. V gene TRBV7-6 combines with J gene TRBJ2-7; perhaps TRBD1 as D (5 bases). This CDR3 is built from 13 residues. Germline assignment: CDR1 SGHVS and CDR2 FNYEAQ. CDR3 coding DNA: TGTGCCAGCAGCTTATCAGGGTCCTACAAGCAGTACTTC. Protein: CASSLSGSYKQYF.

The count of this clone is one. CDR3 sequence (DNA): TGTGCCAGCAGCTCAGGGACATTGTTGAACACTGAAGCTTTCTTT. This translates into CASSSGTLLNTEAFF. The chain employs TRBV7-2 and TRBJ1-1; D perhaps matches TRBD1 (6 bases). The germline V and J ends were trimmed by 4 bases and 0 bases, with 12 bases remaining between them. The CDR3 covers 15 residues. Per the germline V gene, CDR1 is SGHTA and CDR2 is FQGNSA.

This clone has just a few counts. V usage is TRBV30 and J usage is TRBJ1-2, with D maybe TRBD1 (6 bases). The CDR3 runs 13 residues. Germline-derived CDR1 and CDR2 are GTSNPN and SVGIG (reference sequence). V was cut by 5 bases and J by 8 bases, with 18 bases left in between. CDR3 sequence: CAWFPRGGSGYTF. Written as DNA, the CDR3 is TGTGCCTGGTTCCCGAGGGGGGGCAGCGGCTACACCTTC. The variable domain in full, completed from reference TRBV30 and TRBJ1-2, reads SQTIHQWPATLVQPVGSPLSLECTVEGTSNPNLYWYRQAAGRGLQLLFYSVGIGQISSEVPQNLSASRPQDRQFILSSKKLLLSDSGFYLCAWFPRGGSGYTFGSGTRLTVV.

V usage is TRBV6-5 and J usage is TRBJ1-2; D is undetermined. CDR3 length: 13 residues. Germline V gives CDR1 MNHEY, CDR2 SVGAGI. Trimming stripped 6 bases from V and 0 bases from J, with 8 bases between. DNA for the CDR3: TGTGCCAGCAGGTCCGTAGCTAACTATGGCTACACCTTC. Encoded protein: CASRSVANYGYTF.

The gene calls are TRBV5-1 and TRBJ2-7; no definite D call. Per the germline V gene, CDR1 is SGHRS and CDR2 is YFSETQ. V was shortened by 0 bases and J by 6 bases, with 13 bases between the two germline ends. This CDR3 comprises 14 residues. The CDR3 spells CASSLVSPAVEQYF. CDR3 DNA: TGCGCCAGCAGCTTGGTCAGCCCCGCGGTCGAGCAGTACTTC.

The CDR3 coding sequence is TGTGCCAGCAGCTTAGACGTTAGCGGGATTCTTCCCTACAATGAGCAGTTCTTC. Encoded protein: CASSLDVSGILPYNEQFF. J is TRBJ2-1 and V is TRBV7-6; 8 bases align to TRBD2. V trimming: 1 base; J trimming: 2 bases; junction bases outside the gene matches: 10. Germline values: CDR1 SGHVS, CDR2 FNYEAQ. CDR3 length: 18 residues. Full variable domain (remainder filled in from reference TRBV7-6 and TRBJ2-1): GAGVSQSPRYKVTKRGQDVALRCDPISGHVSLYWYRQALGQGPEFLTYFNYEAQQDKSGLPNDRFSAERPEGSISTLTIQRTEQRDSAMYRCASSLDVSGILPYNEQFFGPGTRLTVL.

This rearrangement joins TRBV11-3 to TRBJ1-6; tentatively, D is TRBD1 (5 bases). The germline V gene has CDR1 SGHNT and CDR2 YENEEA. The V end was cut by 5 bases, the J end by 7 bases, with 12 bases between. CDR3 length: 14 amino acids. The CDR3 spells CASSPRDFNSPLHF. In nucleotides, the CDR3 is TGTGCCAGCAGCCCCCGGGACTTCAATTCACCCCTCCACTTT.

This chain uses TRBV4-2 with TRBJ1-2; 9 bases fit TRBD1. The CDR3 loop spans 15 amino acids. Per the germline V gene, CDR1 is LGHNA and CDR2 is YNFKEQ. V lost 1 base and J lost 8; bases outside the gene matches: 8. CDR3 sequence: CASSQGDRVGGGYTF. DNA of the CDR3: TGTGCCAGCAGCCAAGGGGACAGGGTCGGCGGAGGCTACACCTTC.

The chain uses TRBV7-3 and TRBJ2-2, with a weak D call TRBD2 (6 bases). Trimming removed 1 base at V and 6 bases at J, with 9 bases between. The CDR3 sequence is 14 residues long. The germline V gene encodes CDR1 SGHTA and CDR2 FQGTGA. CDR3 sequence: CASSLNPSAGELFF. CDR3 DNA: TGTGCCAGCAGCTTAAACCCTAGCGCCGGGGAGCTGTTTTTT.